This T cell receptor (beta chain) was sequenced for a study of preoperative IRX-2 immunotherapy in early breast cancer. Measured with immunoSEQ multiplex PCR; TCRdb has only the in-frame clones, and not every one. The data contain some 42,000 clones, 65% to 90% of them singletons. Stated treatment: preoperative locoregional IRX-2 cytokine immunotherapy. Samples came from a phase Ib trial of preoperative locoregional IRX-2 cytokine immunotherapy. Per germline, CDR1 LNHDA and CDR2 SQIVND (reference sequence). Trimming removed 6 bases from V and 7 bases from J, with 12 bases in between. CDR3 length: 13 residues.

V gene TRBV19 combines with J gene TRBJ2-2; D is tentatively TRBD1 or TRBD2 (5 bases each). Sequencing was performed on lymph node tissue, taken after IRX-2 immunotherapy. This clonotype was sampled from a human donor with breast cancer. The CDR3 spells CASSTGTFGELFF. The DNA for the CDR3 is TGTGCCAGTAGCACCGGGACGTTCGGGGAGCTGTTTTTT.